The clone carrying this T cell receptor beta chain was observed many times. Its antigen is as yet unknown. The data stem from a study of identical twins. Overall study findings and caveats: Clonotypes of the beta chain that were abundant in cord blood carried fewer insertions (memory repertoires showed none). Out-of-frame alpha sequences that twins shared showed excess low generation probability.

TCRdb analysed the 5' RACE reads with MiXCR anew, one entry per CDR3 protein. The table includes a few hundred thousand distinct CDR3 sequences, over 8.5% detected once. The data also belong to a second study, concerning yellow fever vaccine responses in identical twins.

This TCR came from a young woman in good health. The sample taken for sequencing was CD8+ T cells sorted from blood.

CDR3 sequence reads: CASSSSGRYEQYF. The CDR3 DNA is TGTGCCAGCAGCTCGAGCGGGCGCTACGAGCAGTACTTC. The genes are TRBV4-2 and TRBJ2-7; D may be TRBD2 (6 bases). There are 13 residues in the CDR3. The germline CDR1 and CDR2 sequences are LGHNA and YNFKEQ. The V end was cut by 5 bases, the J end by 3 bases, with 11 bases between.